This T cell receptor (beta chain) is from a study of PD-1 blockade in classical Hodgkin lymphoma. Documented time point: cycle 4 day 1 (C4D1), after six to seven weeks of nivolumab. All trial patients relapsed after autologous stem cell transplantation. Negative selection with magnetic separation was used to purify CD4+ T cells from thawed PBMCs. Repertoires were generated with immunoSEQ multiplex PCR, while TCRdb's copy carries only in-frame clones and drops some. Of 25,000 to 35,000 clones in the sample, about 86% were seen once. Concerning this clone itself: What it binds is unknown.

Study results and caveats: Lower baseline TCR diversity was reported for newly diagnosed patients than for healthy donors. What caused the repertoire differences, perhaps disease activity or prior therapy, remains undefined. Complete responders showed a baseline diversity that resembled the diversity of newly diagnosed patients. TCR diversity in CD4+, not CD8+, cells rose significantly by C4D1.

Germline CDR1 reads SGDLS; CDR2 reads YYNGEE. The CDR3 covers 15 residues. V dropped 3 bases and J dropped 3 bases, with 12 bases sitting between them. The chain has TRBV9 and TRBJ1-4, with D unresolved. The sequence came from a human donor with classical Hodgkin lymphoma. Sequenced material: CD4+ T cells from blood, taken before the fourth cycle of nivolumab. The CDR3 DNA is TGTGCCAGCAGCGCGAGGGTGTCAGCTAATGAAAAACTGTTTTTT. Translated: CASSARVSANEKLFF.